Listed here are 29 T cell receptor beta chains from one sample, sequenced in a study of cytomegalovirus exposure and HLA in healthy donors. Assay used: immunoSEQ multiplex PCR; TCRdb lists only in-frame clones, some missing. Here the sample spans fewer than 130,000 clones, approximately 89% being singletons. Input material: PBMCs. All receptors derive from a woman between 18 and 29 years old in good health and CMV-seronegative.

The rearrangement uses TRBV5-1 and TRBJ1-2; weak D call: TRBD1 (6 bases). Germline V gives CDR1 SGHRS, CDR2 YFSETQ. The CDR3 is 13 residues long. The V end was cut by 4 bases, the J end by 2 bases, with 9 bases between. CDR3 sequence (DNA): TGCGCCAGCAGCAGAGGACAGAACTATGGCTACACCTTC. This encodes CASSRGQNYGYTF. Full variable domain (outside the CDR3, taken from reference TRBV5-1 and TRBJ1-2): KAGVTQTPRYLIKTRGQQVTLSCSPISGHRSVSWYQQTPGQGLQFLFEYFSETQRNKGNFPGRFSGRQFSNSRSEMNVSTLELGDSALYLCASSRGQNYGYTFGSGTRLTVV.

The V gene is TRBV12-5, the J gene TRBJ2-3; TRBD1 agrees at 9 bases. In germline, CDR1 is LGHNT, CDR2 FRNRAP. J lost 3 bases, V lost 4 bases, and 5 bases had no gene match. The CDR3 covers 15 residues. The CDR3 spells CASGSGQGSTDTQYF. The CDR3 coding sequence is TGTGCTAGTGGTTCAGGACAGGGGAGTACAGATACGCAGTATTTT.

CDR3 sequence (DNA): TGCGCCAGCAGTGAGAGCGGGCCTCAAGGTTGGAATGAGCAGTTCTTC. The encoded protein is CASSESGPQGWNEQFF. The genes are TRBV10-1 and TRBJ2-1, with a tentative D call TRBD2 (6 bases). Germline CDR1 WNHNN, CDR2 SYGVQD (reference sequence). Trimming removed 2 bases at V and 7 bases at J, with 18 bases between. This CDR3 is built from 16 residues.

The V call is TRBV6-4, the J call TRBJ2-1; perhaps TRBD2 as D (7 bases). The CDR3 extends over 16 amino acids. Germline CDR1 is MRHNA and CDR2 is SNTAGT. V was shortened by 3 bases and J by 4 bases, with 16 bases between the two germline ends. CDR3 coding DNA: TGTGCCAGCAGTGAAGGGGGAGGGCCTGCTTACAATGAGCAGTTCTTC. Protein: CASSEGGGPAYNEQFF.

CDR3 nucleotide sequence: TGTGCCAGCAGACAACGATTCCTAGCGGGAGGGCCCGGCGGGGAGCTGTTTTTT. Translation gives CASRQRFLAGGPGGELFF. The rearrangement uses TRBV2 and TRBJ2-2; 12 bases are shared with TRBD2. Germline V gene sequence: CDR1 SNHLY, CDR2 FYNNEI. Trimming took 6 bases from V and 7 from J; bases not matched to a gene: 15. The CDR3 consists of 18 residues. The full variable domain, its missing parts supplied by reference TRBV2 and TRBJ2-2, is EPEVTQTPSHQVTQMGQEVILRCVPISNHLYFYWYRQILGQKVEFLVSFYNNEISEKSEIFDDQFSVERPDGSNFTLKIRSTKLEDSAMYFCASRQRFLAGGPGGELFFGEGSRLTVL.

The chain is built from TRBV21-1 and TRBJ1-5. TRBV21-1 is shown as a pseudogene. The CDR3 is made up of 12 amino acids. The CDR3 reads CASSLSLEPQHF. CDR3 DNA sequence: TGTGCCAGCAGCCTAAGTTTGGAGCCCCAGCATTTT.

The rearrangement uses TRBV5-1 and TRBJ2-2; TRBD2 might be the D (5 bases). Trimming removed 4 bases from V and 9 bases from J, with 16 bases in between. There are 14 residues in the CDR3. CDR1 is SGHRS and CDR2 is YFSETQ in the germline V gene. The CDR3 here is CASSADPTSRELFF. The CDR3, as DNA: TGCGCCAGCAGCGCGGACCCCACTAGTAGGGAGCTGTTTTTT.

This sequence joins TRBV14 and TRBJ2-2; D might be TRBD1 (6 bases). V was pared by 8 bases and J by 4 bases, with 14 bases between. Germline lookup yields CDR1 SGHDN and CDR2 FVKESK. The CDR3 runs 14 residues. CDR3 region: CASQGISSTGELFF. DNA of the CDR3: TGTGCCAGCCAGGGGATAAGTTCCACCGGGGAGCTGTTTTTT. Full variable domain (remainder filled in from reference TRBV14 and TRBJ2-2): EAGVTQFPSHSVIEKGQTVTLRCDPISGHDNLYWYRRVMGKEIKFLLHFVKESKQDESGMPNNRFLAERTGGTYSTLKVQPAELEDSGVYFCASQGISSTGELFFGEGSRLTVL.

J is TRBJ1-1 and V is TRBV6-1; perhaps TRBD1 as D (5 bases). The germline V and J ends were trimmed by 4 bases and 7 bases, with 13 bases remaining between them. The CDR3 runs 13 residues. The germline V gene encodes CDR1 MNHNS and CDR2 SASEGT. This CDR3 reads CASSADRPNEAFF. The CDR3 coding sequence is TGTGCCAGCAGTGCTGACAGACCCAATGAAGCTTTCTTT.

This clone was recorded only once. The V and J genes are TRBV6-5 and TRBJ1-1; D uncertain. The CDR3 loop spans 13 amino acids. From germline, CDR1 is MNHEY and CDR2 SVGAGI. The germline V and J ends were trimmed by 5 bases and 2 bases, with 9 bases remaining between them. CDR3 DNA: TGTGCCAGCAGTACCAACAGAAACACTGAAGCTTTCTTT. It encodes CASSTNRNTEAFF.

This sequence joins TRBV4-2 and TRBJ1-2; D is unclear. This CDR3 spans 14 amino acids. Germline lookup yields CDR1 LGHNA and CDR2 YNFKEQ. Deletions cut 1 base from V and 8 bases from J, with 14 bases between. Here the CDR3 reads CASSQADGDEGYTF. CDR3 DNA: TGTGCCAGCAGCCAAGCGGACGGGGATGAGGGCTACACCTTC.

This clone was recorded a few times. The V call is TRBV30, the J call TRBJ2-7; tentatively, D is TRBD1 (6 bases). The CDR3 runs to 14 residues. V was trimmed by 0 bases and J by 2 bases, leaving 11 bases between them. From germline, CDR1 is GTSNPN and CDR2 SVGIG (reference sequence). CDR3 bases: TGTGCCTGGAGTGTTACAGGGCCTGCCTACGAGCAGTACTTC. Translation gives CAWSVTGPAYEQYF.

The chain couples TRBV7-3 to TRBJ2-7; TRBD2 agrees at 8 bases. The length of the CDR3 is 14 residues. In germline, CDR1 is SGHTA, CDR2 FQGTGA. V gave up 5 bases and J gave up 3 bases; unmatched junction bases: 6. The CDR3 reads CASSPGGEIYEQYF. The CDR3 nucleotides read TGTGCCAGCAGCCCCGGGGGGGAAATCTACGAGCAGTACTTC.

The genes are TRBV27 and TRBJ2-2; TRBD2 matches 12 bases. Unmatched junction bases numbered 12, after V lost 6 bases and J lost 1 base. CDR1 and CDR2 from the germline V gene are MNHEY and SMNVEV (reference sequence). This CDR3 has 19 amino acids. CDR3 nucleotides: TGTGCCAGCAGGCCCCTAGTAACTAGCGGGAGGATGAACACCGGGGAGCTGTTTTTT. It yields the protein CASRPLVTSGRMNTGELFF.

The rearrangement links TRBV27 to TRBJ2-3, with 15 bases identical to TRBD2. Looked up from germline, CDR1 is MNHEY and CDR2 is SMNVEV (reference sequence). Trimming cost V 2 bases and J 6 bases; bases outside gene matches: 12. The CDR3 is 19 residues long. This CDR3 is CASSLRQGTSGRKVDTQYF. The DNA for the CDR3 is TGTGCCAGCAGTTTAAGACAGGGGACTAGCGGGAGGAAAGTGGATACGCAGTATTTT.

The chain joins TRBV7-2 to TRBJ1-5; the D gene is possibly TRBD1 (5 bases). V was pared by 1 base and J by 4 bases, with 11 bases between. There are 15 residues in the CDR3. Per germline, CDR1 SGHTA and CDR2 FQGNSA. The CDR3 DNA reads as TGTGCCAGCAGCTTAGTCAGGGAGGATAATCAGCCCCAGCATTTT. This encodes CASSLVREDNQPQHF.

CDR3 residues: CASSVGNGLATQYF. The CDR3 DNA follows: TGTGCCAGCAGCGTAGGAAATGGCTTGGCTACGCAGTATTTT. This chain links TRBV9 with TRBJ2-3, with D unresolved. CDR3 length equals 14 residues. V shed 0 bases and J shed 8 bases, with 13 bases lying between them. Per the germline V gene, CDR1 is SGDLS and CDR2 is YYNGEE.

This clone was seen a single time. V and J are TRBV15 and TRBJ2-3; no definite D call. The CDR3 spans 13 residues. Deletions cut 0 bases from V and 6 bases from J, with 7 bases between. Germline CDR1 LNHNV, CDR2 YYDKDF (reference sequence). The CDR3 region is CATSRDPLDTQYF. CDR3 nucleotides: TGTGCCACCAGCAGAGATCCCCTCGATACGCAGTATTTT.

The chain combines TRBV5-1 with TRBJ1-4; TRBD1 is a possible D gene (6 bases). The CDR3 consists of 16 residues. The V gene's germline CDR1 is SGHRS and CDR2 YFSETQ. The V end lost 4 bases, the J end lost 6 bases, and 19 bases lay between the germline ends. The CDR3 loop reads CASSVTPTGPDEKLFF. The CDR3 region has the DNA TGCGCCAGCAGCGTCACCCCCACAGGGCCGGATGAAAAACTGTTTTTT. Using reference TRBV5-1 and TRBJ1-4 for the parts outside the CDR3, the full variable domain is KAGVTQTPRYLIKTRGQQVTLSCSPISGHRSVSWYQQTPGQGLQFLFEYFSETQRNKGNFPGRFSGRQFSNSRSEMNVSTLELGDSALYLCASSVTPTGPDEKLFFGSGTQLSVL.

The chain couples TRBV4-1 to TRBJ1-2, with D tentatively TRBD1 (6 bases). CDR3 length: 13 residues. Trimming stripped 1 base from V and 6 bases from J, with 9 bases between. CDR1 and CDR2 from the germline V gene are MGHRA and YSYEKL. CDR3: CASSQGTDDGYTF. The CDR3 DNA sequence: TGCGCCAGCAGCCAAGGGACAGACGATGGCTACACCTTC.

This chain links TRBV28 with TRBJ2-4; possible D gene TRBD1, 6 bases. Looked up from germline, CDR1 is MDHEN and CDR2 is SYDVKM. The V end lost 5 bases, the J end lost 4 bases, and 18 bases lay between the germline ends. This CDR3 is built from 16 residues. The DNA for the CDR3 is TGTGCCAGCAGTCTTATGACCGGCAGGGGTAAAAACATTCAGTACTTC. Residues: CASSLMTGRGKNIQYF.

The genes are TRBV9 and TRBJ2-7; tentative D call: TRBD2 (5 bases). The CDR3 covers 13 residues. The V end was cut by 4 bases, the J end by 6 bases, with 14 bases between. Germline CDR1 and CDR2: SGDLS and YYNGEE. CDR3 residues: CASSPSSLFEQYF. The CDR3 DNA follows: TGTGCCAGCAGCCCTAGCTCTCTATTCGAGCAGTACTTC.

The J gene is TRBJ2-1, the V gene TRBV5-6, with a tentative D call TRBD2 (5 bases). CDR3 length equals 14 residues. In germline, CDR1 is SGHDT, CDR2 YYEEEE. V lost 4 bases and J 11 bases, leaving 19 bases between the germline ends. The CDR3 loop reads CASSPGEGFRQQFF. DNA of the CDR3: TGTGCCAGCAGCCCTGGTGAGGGTTTTAGGCAGCAGTTCTTC.

This clone was counted a single time. The rearrangement uses TRBV10-1 and TRBJ2-1; 10 nucleotides line up with TRBD1. Looked up from germline, CDR1 is WNHNN and CDR2 is SYGVQD (reference sequence). J was trimmed by 7 bases and V by 6 bases; bases with no gene match: 12. This CDR3 contains 16 residues. Here the CDR3 reads CASSGTPGTGDNEQFF. DNA of the CDR3: TGCGCCAGCAGCGGGACGCCCGGGACAGGGGATAATGAGCAGTTCTTC.

This rearrangement joins TRBV19 to TRBJ2-7; D remains ambiguous. Trimming removed 0 bases at V and 3 bases at J, with 6 bases between. Germline CDR1 and CDR2: LNHDA and SQIVND (reference sequence). The length of the CDR3 is 13 residues. The CDR3 sequence: CASSIDRYYEQYF. In DNA form, the CDR3 reads TGTGCCAGTAGTATAGATCGGTACTACGAGCAGTACTTC.

For the CDR3, the DNA is TGTGCCAGCAGCCCCAGGGGTTCGTTGAACACTGAAGCTTTCTTT. This codes for CASSPRGSLNTEAFF. The V and J genes are TRBV5-4 and TRBJ1-1; D possibly corresponds to TRBD1 (6 bases). The CDR3 has 15 amino acids. V was shortened by 4 bases and J by 0 bases, with 13 bases between the two germline ends. Looked up from germline, CDR1 is SGHNT and CDR2 is YYREEE (reference sequence).

The CDR3 here is CATNPGQGYGYTF. In nucleotides, the CDR3 is TGTGCCACCAATCCGGGACAGGGGTATGGCTACACCTTC. The rearrangement joins TRBV2 to TRBJ1-2; TRBD1 matches 10 bases. Germline-derived CDR1 and CDR2 are SNHLY and FYNNEI. The CDR3 is 13 amino acids. J lost 5 bases, V lost 10 bases, and 7 bases had no gene match.

The chain links TRBV9 to TRBJ2-2; 8 bases align to TRBD2. Germline V gene lookup returns CDR1 SGDLS and CDR2 YYNGEE. The CDR3 is 15 amino acids. The V gene end was trimmed by 4 bases and the J gene end by 5 bases; junction bases not matched to a gene: 7. CDR3 residues: CASSPRGGTTGELFF. The DNA for the CDR3 is TGTGCCAGCAGCCCCCGGGGGGGGACAACCGGGGAGCTGTTTTTT.

This sequence joins TRBV29-1 and TRBJ1-1; 8 nucleotides agree with TRBD1. This CDR3 is built from 14 residues. Trimming cost V 6 bases and J 2 bases; bases outside gene matches: 8. Germline assignment: CDR1 SQVTM and CDR2 ANQGSEA. The CDR3: CSVERDRRNTEAFF. CDR3 nucleotide sequence: TGCAGCGTGGAGAGGGACAGGAGAAACACTGAAGCTTTCTTT.